This entry lists 23 T cell receptor beta chains sequenced from one sample in a study of blood T cell repertoires in COVID-19. The repertoire was sequenced with immunoSEQ multiplex PCR; TCRdb's copy has only in-frame clones and lacks some. The sample carries a few hundred thousand clones, about 90% recorded once. Specimen: peripheral blood. These receptor sequences come from a man younger than 30 with active or convalescent COVID-19.

This clone was counted between two and nine times. This sample includes further DNA sequences coding for the same CDR3. The V call is TRBV6-5, the J call TRBJ2-7; D might be TRBD1 (5 bases). CDR3 length: 12 amino acids. The ends were cut back, 2 bases at V and 3 bases at J, with 5 bases in the middle. Germline CDR1 MNHEY, CDR2 SVGAGI. The CDR3 bases are TGTGCCAGCAGTTACCAGGGCTACGAGCAGTACTTC. Protein: CASSYQGYEQYF.

The genes are TRBV2 and TRBJ1-5, with 11 bases identical to TRBD1. Per the germline V gene, CDR1 is SNHLY and CDR2 is FYNNEI. The CDR3 length is 16 residues. V was clipped by 4 bases and J by 6 bases; unmatched bases: 8. As DNA, the CDR3 is TGTGCCAGCAGTGGGACAGGGGGCTGGGTAGGTCAGCCCCAGCATTTT. Protein sequence: CASSGTGGWVGQPQHF.

This clone was recorded only once. This chain connects TRBV27 to TRBJ2-7, with TRBD2 identical over 7 bases. V lost 4 bases and J lost 0; bases outside the gene matches: 9. The CDR3 contains 16 residues. Per the germline V gene, CDR1 is MNHEY and CDR2 is SMNVEV (reference sequence). This chain's CDR3 is CASSYTGGTISYEQYF. CDR3 sequence (DNA): TGTGCCAGCAGTTACACCGGGGGGACTATCTCCTACGAGCAGTACTTC.

V gene TRBV18 combines with J gene TRBJ1-5, with TRBD1 matching 11 bases. CDR3 length: 16 amino acids. The germline V gene encodes CDR1 KGHSH and CDR2 LQKENI. Trimming at V came to 4 bases and at J to 3 bases, leaving 5 bases not matched to a gene. In nucleotides, the CDR3 is TGTGCCAGCTCACGCCGGGACAGGGGGATCAATCAGCCCCAGCATTTT. Translated: CASSRRDRGINQPQHF.

V gene TRBV5-1 combines with J gene TRBJ1-3; unclear D gene. In germline, CDR1 is SGHRS, CDR2 YFSETQ. The CDR3 runs to 13 residues. Deletions cut 5 bases from V and 6 bases from J, with 12 bases between. For the CDR3, the DNA is TGCGCCAGCAGACTCGACAAGCTAAACACCATATATTTT. Protein: CASRLDKLNTIYF.

V usage is TRBV4-3 and J usage is TRBJ2-7, with D uncertain. The CDR3 totals 16 residues. The germline V gene encodes CDR1 LGHNA and CDR2 YSLEER. Trimming took off 0 bases at V and 1 base at J, with 13 bases between the two ends. In DNA, the CDR3 is TGCGCCAGCAGCCAAGAATTGGTAGCCGATTCCTACGAGCAGTACTTC. Its protein product is CASSQELVADSYEQYF.

J is TRBJ2-3 and V is TRBV7-9; weak D call: TRBD2 (6 bases). Between the trimmed V and J ends, which lost 5 bases and 4 bases, there was a span of 10 bases. Germline CDR1 reads SEHNR; CDR2 reads FQNEAQ (reference sequence). The CDR3 covers 13 residues. The CDR3 sequence is CASSVPSADTQYF. The CDR3 coding sequence is TGTGCCAGCAGCGTTCCTAGCGCAGATACGCAGTATTTT.

As to this clone: Other DNA variants within this sample encode the same CDR3. This chain links TRBV15 with TRBJ1-5, with D unresolved. Germline CDR1 and CDR2: LNHNV and YYDKDF (reference sequence). Trimming stripped 8 bases from V and 5 bases from J, with 16 bases between. This CDR3 is built from 14 residues. CDR3 residues: CATSSSGPHQPQHF. The CDR3 DNA follows: TGTGCCACCTCTTCTAGTGGCCCTCATCAGCCCCAGCATTTT.

The chain is built from TRBV5-5 and TRBJ2-5; 9 positions match TRBD2. J was trimmed by 4 bases and V by 3 bases; bases with no gene match: 7. Germline V gives CDR1 SGHKS, CDR2 YYEKEE (reference sequence). The CDR3 is made up of 15 amino acids. This chain's CDR3 is CASSSRRLAVETQYF. The CDR3 DNA is TGTGCCAGCAGCTCCCGCCGACTAGCGGTAGAGACCCAGTACTTC.

The chain recombines TRBV9 with TRBJ2-3; 10 bases match TRBD2. Germline V lookup: CDR1 SGDLS, CDR2 YYNGEE. After removal of 4 bases from V and 0 bases from J, the junction contained 8 bases not matched to a gene. The CDR3 totals 17 residues. CDR3 in amino acids: CASSLPSGGASTDTQYF. CDR3 sequence (DNA): TGTGCCAGCAGCCTCCCTAGCGGGGGAGCTAGCACAGATACGCAGTATTTT.

This clone was observed a single time. The rearrangement joins TRBV6-1 to TRBJ1-3; a possible D gene is TRBD1 (5 bases). V lost 1 base and J 2 bases, leaving 9 bases between the germline ends. The CDR3 totals 15 residues. Germline CDR1 reads MNHNS; CDR2 reads SASEGT. The CDR3 sequence: CASSEVGGTGNTIYF. The CDR3 DNA sequence: TGTGCCAGCAGTGAAGTTGGGGGGACTGGAAACACCATATATTTT.

The chain recombines TRBV11-2 with TRBJ2-2; tentative D call: TRBD2 (7 bases). Trimming took off 5 bases at V and 7 bases at J, with 20 bases between the two ends. The germline CDR1 and CDR2 sequences are SGHAT and FQNNGV. The CDR3 sequence is 16 residues long. The CDR3 nucleotides read TGTGCCAGCAGCGGGACACGGGGACTAATTAGCGGGGAGCTGTTTTTT. This codes for CASSGTRGLISGELFF. The complete variable domain, with remaining parts taken from reference TRBV11-2 and TRBJ2-2, reads EAGVAQSPRYKIIEKRQSVAFWCNPISGHATLYWYQQILGQGPKLLIQFQNNGVVDDSQLPKDRFSAERLKGVDSTLKIQPAKLEDSAVYLCASSGTRGLISGELFFGEGSRLTVL.

V and J are TRBV19 and TRBJ2-7, with 13 nucleotides matching TRBD2. V trimming: 5 bases; J trimming: 1 base; junction bases outside the gene matches: 5. The CDR3 length is 16 residues. Germline CDR1 and CDR2: LNHDA and SQIVND (reference sequence). The CDR3 DNA reads as TGTGCCAGTAGTCCATGGACTAGCGGGAGTTCCTACGAGCAGTACTTC. This translates into CASSPWTSGSSYEQYF.

V usage is TRBV19 and J usage is TRBJ2-7; D may be TRBD1 (6 bases). V was trimmed by 1 base and J by 3 bases, leaving 7 bases between them. The CDR3 covers 13 residues. The V gene's germline CDR1 is LNHDA and CDR2 SQIVND (reference sequence). Here the CDR3 reads CASSIARGYEQYF. DNA of the CDR3: TGTGCCAGTAGTATAGCCAGGGGCTACGAGCAGTACTTC.

The rearrangement links TRBV6-4 to TRBJ2-1; the D gene is possibly TRBD1 (6 bases). V was trimmed by 3 bases and J by 6 bases, leaving 18 bases between them. The CDR3 length is 16 residues. Germline CDR1 MRHNA, CDR2 SNTAGT. The CDR3 sequence: CASSEVFRGRVNEQFF. The CDR3 DNA reads as TGTGCCAGCAGTGAAGTGTTCAGGGGAAGAGTCAATGAGCAGTTCTTC.

V gene TRBV6-5 combines with J gene TRBJ2-1, with 7 bases lining up with TRBD1. This CDR3 is 13 amino acids long. The V segment lost 5 bases and the J segment 13 bases; nucleotides outside the gene matches: 11. Germline-derived CDR1 and CDR2 are MNHEY and SVGAGI. The CDR3 nucleotides are TGTGCCAGCAGTACTACCCGACAGGGAGCCCAGTTCTTC. Translating it yields CASSTTRQGAQFF.

This clone was counted between two and nine times. V usage is TRBV11-1 and J usage is TRBJ1-6; 8 bases are shared with TRBD1. Germline V gene data show CDR1 as SGHAT and CDR2 as FQDESV (reference sequence). V lost 5 bases, J lost 6 bases, and 0 bases stayed unmatched. This CDR3 is built from 13 residues. CDR3 sequence (DNA): TGTGCCAGCAGCGACAGGGGTAATTCACCCCTCCACTTT. It is translated as CASSDRGNSPLHF. The whole variable domain, remainder taken from reference TRBV11-1 and TRBJ1-6, is EAEVAQSPRYKITEKSQAVAFWCDPISGHATLYWYRQILGQGPELLVQFQDESVVDDSQLPKDRFSAERLKGVDSTLKIQPAELGDSAMYLCASSDRGNSPLHFGNGTRLTVT.

V is TRBV5-1 and J is TRBJ2-2, with 8 nucleotides matching TRBD2. Germline lookup yields CDR1 SGHRS and CDR2 YFSETQ. The CDR3 totals 15 residues. The junction had 6 bases not matched to a gene; V was cut back by 2 bases and J by 6 bases. The CDR3, as DNA: TGCGCCAGCAGCTTAAGCGGGAGTTTTGCCGGGGAGCTGTTTTTT. This translates into CASSLSGSFAGELFF.

This clone was seen a single time. V and J are TRBV11-2 and TRBJ2-1; TRBD2 matches at 8 bases. Trimming removed 5 bases from V and 6 bases from J; junction bases left unmatched: 12. This CDR3 is 16 amino acids long. The V gene's germline CDR1 is SGHAT and CDR2 FQNNGV. CDR3 nucleotide sequence: TGTGCCAGCAGCCGCCAAGCGGGAGAAGTAGTCAATGAGCAGTTCTTC. Encoded protein: CASSRQAGEVVNEQFF.

The rearrangement uses TRBV28 and TRBJ1-1; 8 bases line up with TRBD1. This CDR3 region has 13 residues. V lost 8 bases and J lost 6; bases outside the gene matches: 8. The germline V gene has CDR1 MDHEN and CDR2 SYDVKM. This CDR3 is CASLTIQGAEAFF. DNA for the CDR3: TGTGCCAGCCTAACAATACAGGGGGCTGAAGCTTTCTTT.

The chain joins TRBV9 to TRBJ2-3; 9 bases are shared with TRBD1. This CDR3 comprises 16 residues. J was trimmed by 2 bases and V by 4 bases; bases with no gene match: 8. Germline V gene data show CDR1 as SGDLS and CDR2 as YYNGEE. The CDR3 here is CASSLRTGETTDTQYF. DNA for the CDR3: TGTGCCAGCAGCTTGAGGACAGGGGAAACCACAGATACGCAGTATTTT.

V is TRBV6-5 and J is TRBJ2-2; TRBD1 aligns across 9 bases. This CDR3 is 15 amino acids long. Germline values: CDR1 MNHEY, CDR2 SVGAGI. V lost 5 bases to trimming and J lost 5 bases; unmatched junction nucleotides: 6. The CDR3 nucleotides are TGTGCCAGCAGTCCCACAGGGGGCGCAACCGGGGAGCTGTTTTTT. This translates into CASSPTGGATGELFF.

The chain combines TRBV6-2 or TRBV6-3 with TRBJ1-5; 8 bases agree with TRBD1. The CDR3 has 16 residues. Germline CDR1 is MNHEY and CDR2 is SVGEGT. J lost 3 bases, V lost 5 bases, and 9 bases had no gene match. CDR3 sequence reads: CASSKRKGQDNQPQHF. DNA of the CDR3: TGTGCCAGCAGTAAAAGAAAGGGACAGGACAATCAGCCCCAGCATTTT.